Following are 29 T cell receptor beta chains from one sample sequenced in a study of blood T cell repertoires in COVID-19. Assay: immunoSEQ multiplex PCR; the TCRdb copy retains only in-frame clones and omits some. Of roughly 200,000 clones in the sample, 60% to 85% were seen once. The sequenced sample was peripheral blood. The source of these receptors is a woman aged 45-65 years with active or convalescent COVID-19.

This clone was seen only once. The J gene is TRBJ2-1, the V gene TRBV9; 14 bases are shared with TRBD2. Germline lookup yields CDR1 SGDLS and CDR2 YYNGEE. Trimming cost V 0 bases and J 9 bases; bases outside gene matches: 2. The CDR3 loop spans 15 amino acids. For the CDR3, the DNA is TGTGCCAGCAGCGTAGGTGGACTAGCGGGAGGTGAGCAGTTCTTC. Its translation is CASSVGGLAGGEQFF.

The CDR3 DNA is TGTGCCAGTACATCAGGGCCCCGTGGCTACACCTTC. Encoded protein: CASTSGPRGYTF. This chain uses TRBV19 with TRBJ1-2; TRBD1 might be the D (5 bases). V lost 7 bases and J 7 bases, leaving 13 bases between the germline ends. This CDR3 contains 12 residues. Germline assignment: CDR1 LNHDA and CDR2 SQIVND (reference sequence).

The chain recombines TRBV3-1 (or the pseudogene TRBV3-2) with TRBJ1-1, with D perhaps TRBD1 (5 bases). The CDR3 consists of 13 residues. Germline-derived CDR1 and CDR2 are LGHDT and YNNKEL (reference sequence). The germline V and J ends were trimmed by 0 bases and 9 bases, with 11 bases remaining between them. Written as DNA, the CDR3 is TGTGCCAGCAGCCAAGATCGGGGGAGAAAAGCTTTCTTT. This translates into CASSQDRGRKAFF.

CDR3 coding DNA: TGTGCCAGCAGCCCTTTTTTAGCGGGAGGTACTGAGCAGTTCTTC. This encodes CASSPFLAGGTEQFF. The chain links TRBV7-6 to TRBJ2-1; 10 nucleotides match TRBD2. Germline CDR1 is SGHVS and CDR2 is FNYEAQ. V lost 5 bases to trimming and J lost 9 bases; unmatched junction nucleotides: 10. The CDR3 contains 15 residues.

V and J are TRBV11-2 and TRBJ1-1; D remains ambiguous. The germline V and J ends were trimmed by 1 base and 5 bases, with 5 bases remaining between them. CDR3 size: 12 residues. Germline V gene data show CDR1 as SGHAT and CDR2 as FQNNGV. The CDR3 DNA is TGTGCCAGCAGCTTAGTTCCTACTGAAGCTTTCTTT. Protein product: CASSLVPTEAFF.

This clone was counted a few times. The CDR3 spells CASSLVGQLNTEAFF. CDR3 nucleotides: TGTGCCAGCAGCTTAGTCGGACAGTTGAACACTGAAGCTTTCTTT. The rearrangement joins TRBV11-2 to TRBJ1-1, with D possibly being TRBD1 (6 bases). Trimming took off 1 base at V and 0 bases at J, with 9 bases between the two ends. This CDR3 region has 15 residues. The germline CDR1 and CDR2 sequences are SGHAT and FQNNGV.

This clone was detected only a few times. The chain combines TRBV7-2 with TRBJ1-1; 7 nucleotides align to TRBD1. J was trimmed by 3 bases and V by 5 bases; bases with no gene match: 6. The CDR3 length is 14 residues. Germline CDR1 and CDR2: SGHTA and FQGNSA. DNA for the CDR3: TGTGCCAGCAGCGCTCGGGACAGCCACACTGAAGCTTTCTTT. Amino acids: CASSARDSHTEAFF.

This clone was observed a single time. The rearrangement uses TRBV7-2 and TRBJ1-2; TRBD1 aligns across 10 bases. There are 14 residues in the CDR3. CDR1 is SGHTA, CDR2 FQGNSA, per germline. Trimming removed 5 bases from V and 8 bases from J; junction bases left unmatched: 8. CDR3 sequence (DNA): TGTGCCAGCAGCGCTAGGGGGACAGGGGAAGGCTACACCTTC. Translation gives CASSARGTGEGYTF. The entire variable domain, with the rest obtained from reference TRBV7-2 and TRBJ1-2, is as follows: GAGVSQSPSNKVTEKGKDVELRCDPISGHTALYWYRQSLGQGLEFLIYFQGNSAPDKSGLPSDRFSAERTGGSVSTLTIQRTQQEDSAVYLCASSARGTGEGYTFGSGTRLTVV.

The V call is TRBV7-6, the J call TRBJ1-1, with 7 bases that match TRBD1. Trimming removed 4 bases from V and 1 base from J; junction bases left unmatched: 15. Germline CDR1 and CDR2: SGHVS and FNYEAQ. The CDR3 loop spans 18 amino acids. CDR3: CASSSDPFGRDRNTEAFF. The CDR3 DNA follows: TGTGCCAGCAGCTCAGACCCCTTCGGTAGGGACAGGAACACTGAAGCTTTCTTT.

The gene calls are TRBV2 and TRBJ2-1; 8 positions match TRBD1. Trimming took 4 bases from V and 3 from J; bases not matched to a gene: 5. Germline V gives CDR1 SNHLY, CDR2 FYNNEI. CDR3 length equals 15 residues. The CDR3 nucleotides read TGTGCCAGCAGTGTCGGGACAGGTAACTACAATGAGCAGTTCTTC. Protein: CASSVGTGNYNEQFF.

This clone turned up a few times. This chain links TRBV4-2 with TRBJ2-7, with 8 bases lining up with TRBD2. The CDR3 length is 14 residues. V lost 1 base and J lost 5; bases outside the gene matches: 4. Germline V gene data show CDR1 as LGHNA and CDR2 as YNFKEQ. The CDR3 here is CASSQVDGRDEQYF. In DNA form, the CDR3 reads TGTGCCAGCAGCCAAGTCGACGGGAGGGACGAGCAGTACTTC.

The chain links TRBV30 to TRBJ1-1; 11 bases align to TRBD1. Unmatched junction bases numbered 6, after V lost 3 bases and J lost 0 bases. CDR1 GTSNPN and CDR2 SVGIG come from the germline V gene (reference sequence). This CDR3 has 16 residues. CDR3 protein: CAWRHGTGGMNTEAFF. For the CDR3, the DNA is TGTGCCTGGAGACACGGGACAGGGGGGATGAACACTGAAGCTTTCTTT.

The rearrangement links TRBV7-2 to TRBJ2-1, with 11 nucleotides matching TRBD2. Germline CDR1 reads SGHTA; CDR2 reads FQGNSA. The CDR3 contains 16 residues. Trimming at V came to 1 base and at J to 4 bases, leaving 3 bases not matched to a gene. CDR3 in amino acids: CASSLDGTSGYNEQFF. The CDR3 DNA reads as TGTGCCAGCAGCTTAGATGGGACTAGCGGATACAATGAGCAGTTCTTC.

In nucleotides, the CDR3 is TGTGCCAGCAGACTCTCACCGAACACTGAAGCTTTCTTT. Its translation: CASRLSPNTEAFF. This chain connects TRBV11-1 to TRBJ1-1; unclear D gene. Germline V gene data show CDR1 as SGHAT and CDR2 as FQDESV (reference sequence). The CDR3 has 13 amino acids. V was cut by 6 bases and J by 1 base, with 9 bases left in between.

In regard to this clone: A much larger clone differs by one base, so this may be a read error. Here the CDR3 reads CASSSPGQAYEQYF. DNA for the CDR3: TGTGCCAGCAGTTCTCCGGGACAGGCCTACGAGCAGTACTTC. This chain uses TRBV27 with TRBJ2-7; 8 bases are a match to TRBD1. Germline CDR1 MNHEY, CDR2 SMNVEV (reference sequence). The CDR3 sequence is 14 residues long. The J segment lost 2 bases and the V segment lost 4 bases, leaving 4 bases of the junction unmatched.

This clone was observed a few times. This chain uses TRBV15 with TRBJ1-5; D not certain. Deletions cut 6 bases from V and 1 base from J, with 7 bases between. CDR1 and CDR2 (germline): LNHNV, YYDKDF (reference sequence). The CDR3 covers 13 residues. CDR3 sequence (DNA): TGTGCCACCAGGGGCGACAGCAATCAGCCCCAGCATTTT. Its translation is CATRGDSNQPQHF.

The CDR3: CASSLPTEVYTEAFF. The CDR3 DNA sequence: TGTGCCAGCAGCTTACCGACAGAGGTTTACACTGAAGCTTTCTTT. The J gene is TRBJ1-1, the V gene TRBV5-4; possibly TRBD1 for D (5 bases). CDR3 length equals 15 residues. The germline V and J ends were trimmed by 2 bases and 3 bases, with 14 bases remaining between them. Germline assignment: CDR1 SGHNT and CDR2 YYREEE (reference sequence).

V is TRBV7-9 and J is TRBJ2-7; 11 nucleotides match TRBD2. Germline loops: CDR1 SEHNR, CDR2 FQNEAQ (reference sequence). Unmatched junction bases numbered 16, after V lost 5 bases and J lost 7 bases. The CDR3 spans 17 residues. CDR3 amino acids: CASSPSRGTSGFGEQYF. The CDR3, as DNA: TGTGCCAGCAGCCCCTCGAGGGGGACTAGCGGTTTTGGGGAGCAGTACTTC.

CDR3 in DNA: TGTGCCTGGAGTGTACGGCGGGCCCTGGGCGCTGAAGCTTTCTTT. Translating gives CAWSVRRALGAEAFF. The chain has TRBV30 and TRBJ1-1; D unclear. Germline CDR1 GTSNPN, CDR2 SVGIG (reference sequence). The ends were cut back, 0 bases at V and 6 bases at J, with 17 bases in the middle. This CDR3 is 15 amino acids long.

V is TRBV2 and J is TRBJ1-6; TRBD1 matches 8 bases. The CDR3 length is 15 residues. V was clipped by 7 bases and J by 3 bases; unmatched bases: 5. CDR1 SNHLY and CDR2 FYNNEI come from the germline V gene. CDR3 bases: TGTGCCAGCATCGGACAGGGAAACTATAATTCACCCCTCCACTTT. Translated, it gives CASIGQGNYNSPLHF.

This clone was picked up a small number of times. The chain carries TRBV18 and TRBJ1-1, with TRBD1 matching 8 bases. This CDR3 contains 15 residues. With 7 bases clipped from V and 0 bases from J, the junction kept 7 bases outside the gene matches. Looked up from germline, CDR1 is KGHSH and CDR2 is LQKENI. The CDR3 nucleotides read TGTGCCAGCTTAAGACAGGGGCACATGAACACTGAAGCTTTCTTT. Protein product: CASLRQGHMNTEAFF.

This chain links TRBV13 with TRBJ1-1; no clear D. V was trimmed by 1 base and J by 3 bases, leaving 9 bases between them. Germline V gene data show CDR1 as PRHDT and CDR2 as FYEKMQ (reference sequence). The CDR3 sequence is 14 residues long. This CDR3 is CASSLDQVHTEAFF. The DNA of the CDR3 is TGTGCCAGCAGCTTAGACCAGGTTCACACTGAAGCTTTCTTT.

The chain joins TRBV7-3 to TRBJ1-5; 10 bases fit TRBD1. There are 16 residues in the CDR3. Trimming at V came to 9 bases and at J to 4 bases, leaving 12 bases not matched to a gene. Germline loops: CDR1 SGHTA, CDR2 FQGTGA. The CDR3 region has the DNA TGTGCCAGTTACTCTCCGGGACAGGGGCGGAATCAGCCCCAGCATTTT. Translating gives CASYSPGQGRNQPQHF.

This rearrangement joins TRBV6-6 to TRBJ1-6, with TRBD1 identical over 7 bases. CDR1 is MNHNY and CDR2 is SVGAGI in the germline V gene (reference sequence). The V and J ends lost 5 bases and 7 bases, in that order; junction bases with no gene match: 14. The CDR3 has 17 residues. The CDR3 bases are TGTGCCAGCAGTCCAAACCTGGAAGACAGGGCGAATTCACCCCTCCACTTT. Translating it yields CASSPNLEDRANSPLHF.

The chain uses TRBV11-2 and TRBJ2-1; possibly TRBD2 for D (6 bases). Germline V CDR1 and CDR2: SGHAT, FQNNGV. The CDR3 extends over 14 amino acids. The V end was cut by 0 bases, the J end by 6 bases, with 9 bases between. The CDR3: CASSLDAGGNEQFF. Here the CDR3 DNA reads TGTGCCAGCAGCTTAGACGCCGGGGGCAATGAGCAGTTCTTC.

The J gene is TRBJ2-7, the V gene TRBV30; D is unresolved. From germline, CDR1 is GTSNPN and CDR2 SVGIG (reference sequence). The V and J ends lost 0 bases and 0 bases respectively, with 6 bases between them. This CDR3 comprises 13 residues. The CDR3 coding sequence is TGTGCCTGGAGTGTACACAGCTCCTACGAGCAGTACTTC. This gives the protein CAWSVHSSYEQYF. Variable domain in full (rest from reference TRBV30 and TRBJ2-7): SQTIHQWPATLVQPVGSPLSLECTVEGTSNPNLYWYRQAAGRGLQLLFYSVGIGQISSEVPQNLSASRPQDRQFILSSKKLLLSDSGFYLCAWSVHSSYEQYFGPGTRLTVT.

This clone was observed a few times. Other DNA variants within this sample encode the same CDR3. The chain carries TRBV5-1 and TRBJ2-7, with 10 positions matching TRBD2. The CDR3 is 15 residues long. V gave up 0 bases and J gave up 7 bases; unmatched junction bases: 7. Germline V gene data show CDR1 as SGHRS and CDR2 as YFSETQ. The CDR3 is CASSLAAGGSGEQYF. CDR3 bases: TGCGCCAGCAGCTTGGCAGCGGGAGGGTCGGGTGAGCAGTACTTC.

CDR3 protein: CASSEASQGWFF. CDR3 bases: TGTGCCAGCAGTGAAGCCTCACAGGGGTGGTTCTTC. The rearrangement uses TRBV6-1 and TRBJ2-1; 7 bases map to TRBD1. The CDR3 is 12 residues long. Germline values: CDR1 MNHNS, CDR2 SASEGT. V lost 0 bases and J lost 15; bases outside the gene matches: 5.

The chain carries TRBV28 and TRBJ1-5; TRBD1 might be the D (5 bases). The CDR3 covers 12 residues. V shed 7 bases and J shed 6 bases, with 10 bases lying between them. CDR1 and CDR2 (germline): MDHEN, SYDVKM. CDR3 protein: CASTAGIQPQHF. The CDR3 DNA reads TGTGCCAGCACTGCAGGGATTCAGCCCCAGCATTTT.